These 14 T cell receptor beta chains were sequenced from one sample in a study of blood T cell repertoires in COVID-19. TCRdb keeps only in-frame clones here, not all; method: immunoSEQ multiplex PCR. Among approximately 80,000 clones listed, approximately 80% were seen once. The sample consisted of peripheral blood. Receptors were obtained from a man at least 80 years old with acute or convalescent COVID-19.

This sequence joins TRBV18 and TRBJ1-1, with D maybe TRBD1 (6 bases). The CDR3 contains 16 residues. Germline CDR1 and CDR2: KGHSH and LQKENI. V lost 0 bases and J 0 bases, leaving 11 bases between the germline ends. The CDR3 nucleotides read TGTGCCAGCTCACCACCCAGGGGAGGGATGAACACTGAAGCTTTCTTT. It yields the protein CASSPPRGGMNTEAFF.

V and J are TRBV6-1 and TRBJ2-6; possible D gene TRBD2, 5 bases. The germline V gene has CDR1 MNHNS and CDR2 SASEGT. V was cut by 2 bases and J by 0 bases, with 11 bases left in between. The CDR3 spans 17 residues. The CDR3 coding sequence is TGTGCCAGCAGTGAATCGAGAGGGAGCTCTGGGGCCAACGTCCTGACTTTC. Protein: CASSESRGSSGANVLTF.

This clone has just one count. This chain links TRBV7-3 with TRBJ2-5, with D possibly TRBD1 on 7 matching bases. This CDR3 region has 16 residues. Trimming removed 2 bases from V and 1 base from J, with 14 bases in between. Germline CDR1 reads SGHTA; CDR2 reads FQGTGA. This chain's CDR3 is CASSLGGTAAQETQYF. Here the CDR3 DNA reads TGTGCCAGCAGCTTAGGCGGGACAGCTGCCCAAGAGACCCAGTACTTC.

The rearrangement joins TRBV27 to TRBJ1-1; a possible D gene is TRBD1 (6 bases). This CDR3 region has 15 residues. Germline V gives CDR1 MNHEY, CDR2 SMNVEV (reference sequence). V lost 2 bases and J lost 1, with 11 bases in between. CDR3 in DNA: TGTGCCAGCAGTTTAAGGCTGGACAGGAACACTGAAGCTTTCTTT. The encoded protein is CASSLRLDRNTEAFF.

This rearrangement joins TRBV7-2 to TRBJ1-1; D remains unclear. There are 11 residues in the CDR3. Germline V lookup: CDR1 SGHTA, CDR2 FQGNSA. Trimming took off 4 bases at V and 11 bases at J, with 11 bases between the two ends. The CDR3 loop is CASSSRGPAFF. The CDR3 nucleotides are TGTGCCAGCAGCTCCCGAGGCCCGGCTTTCTTT.

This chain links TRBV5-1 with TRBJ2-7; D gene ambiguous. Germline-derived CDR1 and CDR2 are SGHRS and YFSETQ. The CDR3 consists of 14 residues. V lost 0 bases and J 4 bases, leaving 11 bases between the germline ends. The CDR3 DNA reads TGCGCCAGCAGCTTGGCCCACAGCAGGTACGAGCAGTACTTC. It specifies CASSLAHSRYEQYF.

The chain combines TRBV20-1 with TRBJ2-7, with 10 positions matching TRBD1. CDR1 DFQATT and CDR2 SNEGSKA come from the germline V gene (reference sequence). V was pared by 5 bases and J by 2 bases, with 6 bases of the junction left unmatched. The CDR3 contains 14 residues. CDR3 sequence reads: CSARDRGRTYEQYF. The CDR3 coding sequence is TGCAGTGCTCGTGACAGGGGGCGCACCTACGAGCAGTACTTC.

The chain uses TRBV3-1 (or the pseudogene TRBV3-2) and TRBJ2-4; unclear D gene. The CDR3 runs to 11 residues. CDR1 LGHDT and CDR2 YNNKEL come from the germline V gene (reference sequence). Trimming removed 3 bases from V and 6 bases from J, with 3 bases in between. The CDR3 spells CASSHRNIQYF. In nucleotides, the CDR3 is TGTGCCAGCAGCCATCGAAACATTCAGTACTTC.

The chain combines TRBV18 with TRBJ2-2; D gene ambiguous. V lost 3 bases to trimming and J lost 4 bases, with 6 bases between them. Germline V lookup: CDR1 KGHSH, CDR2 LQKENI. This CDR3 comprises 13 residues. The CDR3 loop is CASSPAVTGELFF. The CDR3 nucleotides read TGTGCCAGCTCACCCGCAGTCACCGGGGAGCTGTTTTTT.

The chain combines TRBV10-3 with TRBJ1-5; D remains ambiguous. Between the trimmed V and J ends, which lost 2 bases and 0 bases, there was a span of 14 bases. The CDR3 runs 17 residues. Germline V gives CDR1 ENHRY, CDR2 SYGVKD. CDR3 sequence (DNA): TGTGCCATCAGTGAGCCCTCGGGGAGCAATAGCAATCAGCCCCAGCATTTT. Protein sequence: CAISEPSGSNSNQPQHF.

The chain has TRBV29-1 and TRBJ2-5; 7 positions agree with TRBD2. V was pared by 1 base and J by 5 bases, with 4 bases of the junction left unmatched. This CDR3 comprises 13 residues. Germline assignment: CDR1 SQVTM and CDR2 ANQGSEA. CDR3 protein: CSVEGGGRETQYF. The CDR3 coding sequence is TGCAGCGTTGAAGGGGGGGGTAGGGAGACCCAGTACTTC. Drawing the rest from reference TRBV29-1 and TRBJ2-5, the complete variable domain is SAVISQKPSRDICQRGTSLTIQCQVDSQVTMMFWYRQQPGQSLTLIATANQGSEATYESGFVIDKFPISRPNLTFSTLTVSNMSPEDSSIYLCSVEGGGRETQYFGPGTRLLVL.

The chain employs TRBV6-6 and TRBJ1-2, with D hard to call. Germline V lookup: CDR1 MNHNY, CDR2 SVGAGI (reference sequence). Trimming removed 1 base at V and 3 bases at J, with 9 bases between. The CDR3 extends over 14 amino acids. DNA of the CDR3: TGTGCCAGCAGTTACTGGGGAGATGACTATGGCTACACCTTC. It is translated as CASSYWGDDYGYTF.

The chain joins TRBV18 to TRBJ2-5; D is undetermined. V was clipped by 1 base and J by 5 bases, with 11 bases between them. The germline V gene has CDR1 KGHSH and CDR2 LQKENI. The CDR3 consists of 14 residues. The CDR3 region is CASSPLPGGETQYF. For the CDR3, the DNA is TGTGCCAGCTCACCACTCCCGGGTGGGGAGACCCAGTACTTC.

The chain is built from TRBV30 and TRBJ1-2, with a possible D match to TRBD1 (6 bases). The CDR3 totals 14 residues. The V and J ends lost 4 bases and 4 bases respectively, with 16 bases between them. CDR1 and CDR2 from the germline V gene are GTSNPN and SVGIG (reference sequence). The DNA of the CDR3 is TGTGCCTGGACCCCGGACAGATTGGGCTATGGCTACACCTTC. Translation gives CAWTPDRLGYGYTF. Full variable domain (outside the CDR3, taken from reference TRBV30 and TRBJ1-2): SQTIHQWPATLVQPVGSPLSLECTVEGTSNPNLYWYRQAAGRGLQLLFYSVGIGQISSEVPQNLSASRPQDRQFILSSKKLLLSDSGFYLCAWTPDRLGYGYTFGSGTRLTVV.